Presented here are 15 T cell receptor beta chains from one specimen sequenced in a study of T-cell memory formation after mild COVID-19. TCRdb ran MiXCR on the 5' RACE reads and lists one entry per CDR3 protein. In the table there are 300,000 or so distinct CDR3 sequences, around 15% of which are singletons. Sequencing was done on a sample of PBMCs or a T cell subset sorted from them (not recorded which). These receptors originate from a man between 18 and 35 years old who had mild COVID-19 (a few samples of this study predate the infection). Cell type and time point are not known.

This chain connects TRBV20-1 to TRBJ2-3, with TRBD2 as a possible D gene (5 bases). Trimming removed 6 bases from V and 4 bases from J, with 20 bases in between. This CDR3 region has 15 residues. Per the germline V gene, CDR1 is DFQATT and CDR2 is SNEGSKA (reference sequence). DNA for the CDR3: TGCAGTGCACCGTCATACCGGGAAGTTCCAGATACGCAGTATTTT. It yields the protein CSAPSYREVPDTQYF.

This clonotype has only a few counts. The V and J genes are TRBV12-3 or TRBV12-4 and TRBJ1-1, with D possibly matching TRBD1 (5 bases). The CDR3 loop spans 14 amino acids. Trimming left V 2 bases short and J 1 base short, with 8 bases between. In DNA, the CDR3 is TGTGCCAGCAGTTTATTTGGGGGGAACACTGAAGCTTTCTTT. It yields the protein CASSLFGGNTEAFF.

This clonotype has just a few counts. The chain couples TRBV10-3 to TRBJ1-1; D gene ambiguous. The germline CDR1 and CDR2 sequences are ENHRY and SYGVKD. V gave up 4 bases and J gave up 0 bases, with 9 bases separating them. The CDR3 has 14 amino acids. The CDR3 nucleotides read TGTGCCATCAGTGTTACATCAGTGAACACTGAAGCTTTCTTT. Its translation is CAISVTSVNTEAFF.

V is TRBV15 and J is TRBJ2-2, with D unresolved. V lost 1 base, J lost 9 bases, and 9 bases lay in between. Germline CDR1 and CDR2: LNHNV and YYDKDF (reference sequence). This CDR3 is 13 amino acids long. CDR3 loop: CATSRVRSRELFF. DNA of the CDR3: TGTGCCACCAGCAGAGTACGCTCCCGGGAGCTGTTTTTT.

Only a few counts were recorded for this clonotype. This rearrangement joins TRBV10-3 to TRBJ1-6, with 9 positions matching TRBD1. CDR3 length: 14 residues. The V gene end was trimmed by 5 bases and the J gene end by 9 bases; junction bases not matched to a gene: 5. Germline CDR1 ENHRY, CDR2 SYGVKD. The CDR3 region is CAISLDRGGSPLHF. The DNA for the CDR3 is TGTGCCATCAGTCTGGACAGGGGCGGTTCACCCCTCCACTTT.

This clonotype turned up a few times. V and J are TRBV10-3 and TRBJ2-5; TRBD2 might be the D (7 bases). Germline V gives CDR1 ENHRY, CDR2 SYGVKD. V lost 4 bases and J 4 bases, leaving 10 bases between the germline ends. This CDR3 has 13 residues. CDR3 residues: CAISGGGGETQYF. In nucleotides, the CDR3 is TGTGCCATCAGTGGGGGGGGCGGAGAGACCCAGTACTTC.

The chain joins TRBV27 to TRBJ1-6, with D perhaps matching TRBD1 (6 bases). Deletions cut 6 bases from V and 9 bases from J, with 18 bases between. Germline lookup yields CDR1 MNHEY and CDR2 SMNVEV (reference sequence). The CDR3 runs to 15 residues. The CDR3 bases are TGTGCCAGCAGCCCTCGGGGGGCAGTCGGTTCACCCCTCCACTTT. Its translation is CASSPRGAVGSPLHF.

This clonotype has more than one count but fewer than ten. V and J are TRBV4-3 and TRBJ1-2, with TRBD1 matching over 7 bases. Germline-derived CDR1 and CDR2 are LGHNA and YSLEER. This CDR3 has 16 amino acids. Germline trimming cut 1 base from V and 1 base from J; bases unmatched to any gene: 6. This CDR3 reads CASSQVWTGRNYGYTF. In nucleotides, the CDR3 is TGCGCCAGCAGCCAAGTGTGGACAGGCCGTAACTATGGCTACACCTTC.

CDR3 DNA: TGTGCCAGCGGCCAAGGGCTAGCGGGTAACACCGGGGAGCTGTTTTTT. It is translated as CASGQGLAGNTGELFF. This chain uses TRBV6-6 with TRBJ2-2; 8 nucleotides align to TRBD2. The CDR3 contains 16 residues. V lost 8 bases to trimming and J lost 2 bases; unmatched junction nucleotides: 10. In germline, CDR1 is MNHNY, CDR2 SVGAGI (reference sequence).

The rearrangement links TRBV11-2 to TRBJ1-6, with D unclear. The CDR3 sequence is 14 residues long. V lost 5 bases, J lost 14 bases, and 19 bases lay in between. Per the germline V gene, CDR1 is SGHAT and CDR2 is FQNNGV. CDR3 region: CASSPGPQDRALHF. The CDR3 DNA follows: TGTGCCAGCAGCCCCGGACCCCAGGATAGGGCCCTCCACTTT.

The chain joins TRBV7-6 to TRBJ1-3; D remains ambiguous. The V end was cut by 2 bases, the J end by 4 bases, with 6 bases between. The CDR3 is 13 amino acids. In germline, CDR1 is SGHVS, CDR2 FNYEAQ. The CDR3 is CASSLSWGNTIYF. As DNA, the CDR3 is TGTGCCAGCAGCTTAAGCTGGGGAAACACCATATATTTT.

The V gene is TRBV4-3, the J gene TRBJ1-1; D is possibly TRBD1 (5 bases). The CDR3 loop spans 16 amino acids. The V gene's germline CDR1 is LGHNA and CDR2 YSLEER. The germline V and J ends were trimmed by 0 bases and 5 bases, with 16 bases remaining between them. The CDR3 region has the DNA TGCGCCAGCAGCCAAGATAAGGGGCTTACGGTGACTGAAGCTTTCTTT. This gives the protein CASSQDKGLTVTEAFF.

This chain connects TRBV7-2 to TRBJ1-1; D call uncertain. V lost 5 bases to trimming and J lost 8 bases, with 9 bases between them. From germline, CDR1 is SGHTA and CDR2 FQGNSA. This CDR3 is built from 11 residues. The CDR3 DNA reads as TGTGCCAGCAGCCGCCTGGAGGAAGCTTTCTTT. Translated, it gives CASSRLEEAFF.

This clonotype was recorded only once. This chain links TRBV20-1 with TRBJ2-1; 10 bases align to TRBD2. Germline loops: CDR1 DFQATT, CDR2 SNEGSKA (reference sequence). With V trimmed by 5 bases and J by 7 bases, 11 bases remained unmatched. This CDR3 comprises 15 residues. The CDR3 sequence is CSAPKLAGAINEQFF. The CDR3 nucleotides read TGCAGTGCTCCGAAGCTAGCGGGGGCCATAAATGAGCAGTTCTTC.

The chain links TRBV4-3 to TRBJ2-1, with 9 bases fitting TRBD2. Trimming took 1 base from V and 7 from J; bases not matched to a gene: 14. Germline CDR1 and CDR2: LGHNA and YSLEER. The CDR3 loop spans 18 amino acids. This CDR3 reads CASSQASGATIGGNEQFF. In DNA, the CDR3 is TGCGCCAGCAGCCAAGCTAGCGGGGCCACAATAGGGGGGAATGAGCAGTTCTTC.